The T cell receptor (beta chain) under discussion was sequenced for a study of T cells expressing NK-cell markers. Turning to the study itself: Sequencing covered eight donors, seven HCMV-seropositive and one seronegative.

With the 5' RACE reads reprocessed, TCRdb shows one record per CDR3 protein and no DNA. The clone table shows some 150,000 distinct CDR3 sequences, with the ten largest holding around a third. A word on this clonotype: The antigen remains undetermined.

CDR1 LNHDA and CDR2 SQIVND come from the germline V gene (reference sequence). The CDR3 is 15 residues long. Study results and caveats: Whether the expanded NKG2C+ T cell clones recognized HCMV remained unclear.

The sequenced sample consisted of blood T cells: a sorted CD56 or NKG2C T cell subset, CD4+ or CD8+ T cells, or bulk PBMC T cells (not recorded which). The rearrangement links TRBV19 to TRBJ1-5. This receptor was identified in a woman aged 45 to 65 in good health. The chain's CDR3 is CASSLFSDGNQPQHF. The variable domain in full, with the rest retrieved from reference TRBV19 and TRBJ1-5, is DGGITQSPKYLFRKEGQNVTLSCEQNLNHDAMYWYRQDPGQGLRLIYYSQIVNDFQKGDIAEGYSVSREKKESFPLTVTSAQKNPTAFYLCASSLFSDGNQPQHFGDGTRLSIL.